The 10 T cell receptor beta chains listed next were all sequenced from one sample in a study of blood T cell repertoires in COVID-19. This table comes from immunoSEQ multiplex PCR, and its TCRdb copy is limited to in-frame clones, with some not included. The sample contains over 350,000 clones, about 89% of which appear only once. Specimen: PBMCs or T cells enriched from blood (not recorded which). The receptors come from a woman in her forties who had been exposed to COVID-19.

The chain joins TRBV19 to TRBJ1-2; the D is unclear. Germline CDR1 reads LNHDA; CDR2 reads SQIVND (reference sequence). V was shortened by 7 bases and J by 4 bases, with 13 bases between the two germline ends. The CDR3 contains 13 residues. DNA for the CDR3: TGTGCCAGTACCCCCCGGCCGGGCTATGGCTACACCTTC. Translation gives CASTPRPGYGYTF.

V is TRBV6-5 and J is TRBJ2-5, with TRBD2 as a possible D gene (5 bases). Trimming left V 4 bases short and J 5 bases short, with 14 bases between. The CDR3 is made up of 14 amino acids. Germline CDR1 and CDR2: MNHEY and SVGAGI. The CDR3: CASSSSGRRETQYF. CDR3 coding DNA: TGTGCCAGCAGTTCCTCTGGACGGAGGGAGACCCAGTACTTC.

The CDR3 bases are TGTGCCAGCAACCGAGGGGGACGAATTTACACTGAAGCTTTCTTT. It codes for CASNRGGRIYTEAFF. The chain combines TRBV5-5 with TRBJ1-1; a possible D gene is TRBD1 (6 bases). CDR1 and CDR2 (germline): SGHKS, YYEKEE (reference sequence). The CDR3 runs 15 residues. Trimming left V 6 bases short and J 3 bases short, with 18 bases between.

The chain recombines TRBV28 with TRBJ2-7, with TRBD1 matching 8 bases. The trim removed 4 bases at V and 6 bases at J, leaving 5 bases unmatched. CDR3 length equals 13 residues. Germline CDR1 is MDHEN and CDR2 is SYDVKM. DNA for the CDR3: TGTGCCAGCAGTTACAGTGACAGGGGCGAGCAGTACTTC. It yields the protein CASSYSDRGEQYF.

The chain carries TRBV3-1 (or the pseudogene TRBV3-2) and TRBJ2-3; 7 nucleotides align to TRBD2. This CDR3 is 13 amino acids long. With 4 bases clipped from V and 4 bases from J, the junction kept 2 bases outside the gene matches. Germline loops: CDR1 LGHDT, CDR2 YNNKEL (reference sequence). CDR3 sequence reads: CASSLGLADTQYF. CDR3 nucleotides: TGTGCCAGCAGCCTTGGACTAGCAGATACGCAGTATTTT.

The chain combines TRBV19 with TRBJ2-3; possibly TRBD2 for D (6 bases). Germline loops: CDR1 LNHDA, CDR2 SQIVND (reference sequence). CDR3 length: 16 amino acids. The V end lost 4 bases, the J end lost 0 bases, and 14 bases lay between the germline ends. CDR3 sequence: CASSRAGGTSTDTQYF. In DNA, the CDR3 is TGTGCCAGTAGTAGAGCCGGGGGTACTAGCACAGATACGCAGTATTTT. Using reference TRBV19 and TRBJ2-3 for the parts outside the CDR3, the full variable domain is DGGITQSPKYLFRKEGQNVTLSCEQNLNHDAMYWYRQDPGQGLRLIYYSQIVNDFQKGDIAEGYSVSREKKESFPLTVTSAQKNPTAFYLCASSRAGGTSTDTQYFGPGTRLTVL.

The chain links TRBV18 to TRBJ1-2; TRBD1 agrees at 7 bases. The CDR3 sequence is 13 residues long. V was pared by 6 bases and J by 3 bases, with 4 bases of the junction left unmatched. CDR1 is KGHSH, CDR2 LQKENI, per germline. CDR3 protein: CASSPGQHYGYTF. CDR3 bases: TGTGCCAGCTCGCCGGGACAGCACTATGGCTACACCTTC. Using reference TRBV18 and TRBJ1-2 for the parts outside the CDR3, the full variable domain is NAGVMQNPRHLVRRRGQEARLRCSPMKGHSHVYWYRQLPEEGLKFMVYLQKENIIDESGMPKERFSAEFPKEGPSILRIQQVVRGDSAAYFCASSPGQHYGYTFGSGTRLTVV.

This clone was seen more than once but under ten times. The chain has TRBV2 and TRBJ1-5; TRBD1 matches at 12 bases. Trimming cost V 8 bases and J 3 bases; bases outside gene matches: 2. Germline V gives CDR1 SNHLY, CDR2 FYNNEI. CDR3 length: 14 residues. This chain's CDR3 is CASGTGGFNQPQHF. The CDR3 nucleotides are TGTGCCAGCGGGACAGGGGGCTTCAATCAGCCCCAGCATTTT.

The chain is built from TRBV27 and TRBJ2-2; a weak D match, TRBD1 (6 bases). This CDR3 has 13 residues. Between the trimmed V and J ends, which lost 5 bases and 7 bases, there was a span of 11 bases. The germline CDR1 and CDR2 sequences are MNHEY and SMNVEV (reference sequence). The CDR3: CASSPQGIGELFF. In DNA, the CDR3 is TGTGCCAGCAGTCCACAGGGTATCGGGGAGCTGTTTTTT.

V gene TRBV7-2 combines with J gene TRBJ1-2; D gene unclear. The V and J ends lost 5 bases and 6 bases respectively, with 19 bases between them. The CDR3 is made up of 15 amino acids. Germline loops: CDR1 SGHTA, CDR2 FQGNSA. CDR3 DNA: TGTGCCAGCAGCCTACAGAGTTTCCCCAATAATGGCTACACCTTC. It codes for CASSLQSFPNNGYTF.